A single sample gave rise to the 26 T cell receptor beta chains below, sequenced in a study of shared clonotypes between healthy human individuals. The method was immunoSEQ multiplex PCR; TCRdb's version includes in-frame clones alone and lacks a portion of them. Of about 1 million clones in the sample, about 74% are singletons; the top ten hold over 1.3%. Material: memory CD4+ T cells sorted from blood. As for subset: CD45RA-negative fraction. Receptors were obtained from a man between 18 and 35 years old in good health.

V and J are TRBV28 and TRBJ1-1; 7 bases map to TRBD1. Trimming at V came to 6 bases and at J to 3 bases, leaving 4 bases not matched to a gene. CDR1 and CDR2 from the germline V gene are MDHEN and SYDVKM. The CDR3 has 13 residues. The CDR3 DNA sequence: TGTGCCAGCAGGGGGGACAGATACACTGAAGCTTTCTTT. Residues: CASRGDRYTEAFF.

The chain employs TRBV12-5 and TRBJ2-7, with 10 positions matching TRBD2. The J segment lost 4 bases and the V segment lost 0 bases, leaving 6 bases of the junction unmatched. The CDR3 extends over 16 amino acids. The germline V gene encodes CDR1 LGHNT and CDR2 FRNRAP. CDR3 coding DNA: TGTGCTAGTGGTTTGGTATTGGGACTAGCGCCTTACGAGCAGTACTTC. It yields the protein CASGLVLGLAPYEQYF.

The V call is TRBV6-1, the J call TRBJ1-5, with TRBD1 as a possible D gene (5 bases). Trimming left V 5 bases short and J 3 bases short, with 11 bases between. Germline assignment: CDR1 MNHNS and CDR2 SASEGT. CDR3 length: 14 residues. The CDR3 bases are TGTGCCAGCAGTTGGGACCTAGTCAATCAGCCCCAGCATTTT. The encoded protein is CASSWDLVNQPQHF.

The chain uses TRBV4-2 and TRBJ2-3; the match to TRBD2 covers 11 bases. The CDR3 extends over 17 amino acids. The V segment lost 1 base and the J segment 0 bases; nucleotides outside the gene matches: 3. Looked up from germline, CDR1 is LGHNA and CDR2 is YNFKEQ. The CDR3 reads CASSQVAGGTSTDTQYF. CDR3 DNA: TGTGCCAGCAGCCAAGTAGCGGGAGGGACTAGCACAGATACGCAGTATTTT.

V usage is TRBV6-5 and J usage is TRBJ2-6, with D unresolved. With 2 bases removed from V and 0 bases from J, the gap between germline ends came to 5 bases. The CDR3 has 15 residues. Germline CDR1 MNHEY, CDR2 SVGAGI. The CDR3 DNA reads TGTGCCAGCAGTTACGTCGGCTCTGGGGCCAACGTCCTGACTTTC. It yields the protein CASSYVGSGANVLTF.

The sample holds a few counts of this clone. The V call is TRBV11-1, the J call TRBJ2-5; 13 bases are a match to TRBD2. The CDR3 is 17 amino acids. CDR1 and CDR2 from the germline V gene are SGHAT and FQDESV (reference sequence). J gave up 3 bases and V 4 bases, and 8 bases lay outside the gene matches. CDR3 sequence: CASSSGLAGARKETQYF. The CDR3 bases are TGTGCCAGCAGCTCCGGACTAGCGGGGGCTAGGAAAGAGACCCAGTACTTC.

This clone showed up just once. V usage is TRBV11-3 and J usage is TRBJ2-2, with 10 nucleotides matching TRBD1. With V trimmed by 6 bases and J by 7 bases, 8 bases remained unmatched. Germline V lookup: CDR1 SGHNT, CDR2 YENEEA. The CDR3 totals 15 residues. For the CDR3, the DNA is TGTGCCAGCAGAAGTGACAGGGGGCCAGGCGGGGAGCTGTTTTTT. This encodes CASRSDRGPGGELFF.

This clone appeared a single time. The chain couples TRBV19 to TRBJ1-4; no reliable D call. CDR1 is LNHDA and CDR2 is SQIVND in the germline V gene (reference sequence). The CDR3 sequence is 15 residues long. V was shortened by 7 bases and J by 0 bases, with 12 bases between the two germline ends. The CDR3 sequence: CASNKGKATNEKLFF. The CDR3 DNA sequence: TGTGCCAGTAACAAGGGTAAAGCAACTAATGAAAAACTGTTTTTT.

The rearrangement links TRBV4-2 to TRBJ2-2, with 10 bases that match TRBD2. The CDR3 is 17 residues long. Germline lookup yields CDR1 LGHNA and CDR2 YNFKEQ. The J segment lost 4 bases and the V segment lost 4 bases, leaving 9 bases of the junction unmatched. CDR3 loop: CASSRLSSGGFTGELFF. Written as DNA, the CDR3 is TGTGCCAGCAGCCGATTATCTAGCGGGGGATTCACCGGGGAGCTGTTTTTT.

The chain links TRBV10-1 to TRBJ2-1, with no clear D. CDR1 is WNHNN, CDR2 SYGVQD, per germline (reference sequence). The length of the CDR3 is 12 residues. With 6 bases removed from V and 3 bases from J, the gap between germline ends came to 6 bases. This CDR3 reads CASSSGYNEQFF. The CDR3 DNA follows: TGCGCCAGCAGCTCAGGCTACAATGAGCAGTTCTTC.

This clone was counted only a few times. The rearrangement links TRBV27 to TRBJ1-6, with TRBD1 identical over 7 bases. CDR3 length equals 15 residues. Per the germline V gene, CDR1 is MNHEY and CDR2 is SMNVEV (reference sequence). Germline trimming cut 4 bases from V and 7 bases from J; bases unmatched to any gene: 7. CDR3 amino acids: CASSYTGASNSPLHF. The DNA of the CDR3 is TGTGCCAGCAGTTACACAGGGGCCTCCAATTCACCCCTCCACTTT.

The chain joins TRBV7-2 to TRBJ1-5; the D gene is possibly TRBD1 (6 bases). This CDR3 contains 15 residues. Germline values: CDR1 SGHTA, CDR2 FQGNSA. Trimming cost V 7 bases and J 6 bases, with 19 bases left between them. The CDR3 is CASNSGGEASQPQHF. CDR3 bases: TGTGCCAGCAACTCGGGGGGCGAGGCGAGTCAGCCCCAGCATTTT.

This clone was seen more than once but under ten times. This sequence joins TRBV30 and TRBJ1-6; 8 bases are a match to TRBD1. V shed 3 bases, J shed 2 bases, and the junction held 9 bases outside the gene matches. The CDR3 contains 17 residues. Germline CDR1 is GTSNPN and CDR2 is SVGIG (reference sequence). The CDR3 spells CAWSPFTGGTYNSPLHF. CDR3 in DNA: TGTGCCTGGAGCCCCTTTACAGGGGGAACCTATAATTCACCCCTCCACTTT.

This chain uses TRBV7-9 with TRBJ2-1; TRBD1 might be the D (6 bases). The CDR3 contains 12 residues. Germline CDR1 SEHNR, CDR2 FQNEAQ (reference sequence). V dropped 6 bases and J dropped 10 bases, with 13 bases sitting between them. The CDR3: CASRNAGTEQFF. In DNA form, the CDR3 reads TGTGCCAGCAGAAACGCCGGGACAGAGCAGTTCTTC.

The V and J genes are TRBV30 and TRBJ1-6; D ambiguous. This CDR3 region has 11 residues. The V gene's germline CDR1 is GTSNPN and CDR2 SVGIG (reference sequence). Deletions cut 4 bases from V and 6 bases from J, with 4 bases between. As DNA, the CDR3 is TGTGCCTGGACTTCTAATTCACCCCTCCACTTT. Amino acid sequence: CAWTSNSPLHF.

V and J are TRBV30 and TRBJ1-2, with D unclear. Between the trimmed V and J ends, which lost 1 base and 5 bases, there was a span of 14 bases. The CDR3 totals 14 residues. Germline loops: CDR1 GTSNPN, CDR2 SVGIG (reference sequence). CDR3 nucleotide sequence: TGTGCCTGGAGTGAGTCAGTAACGAGATATGGCTACACCTTC. It specifies CAWSESVTRYGYTF.

This clone has just a few counts. The chain uses TRBV27 and TRBJ2-1, with 10 bases matching TRBD2. The V gene's germline CDR1 is MNHEY and CDR2 SMNVEV (reference sequence). V shed 1 base, J shed 7 bases, and the junction held 7 bases outside the gene matches. The CDR3 length is 16 residues. CDR3 sequence: CASSLYRSGGVNEQFF. CDR3 nucleotide sequence: TGTGCCAGCAGTTTATACAGGAGCGGGGGGGTAAATGAGCAGTTCTTC.

The chain is built from TRBV6-5 and TRBJ2-3, with D hard to call. The V end lost 8 bases, the J end lost 5 bases, and 17 bases lay between the germline ends. This CDR3 contains 14 residues. Germline V gene data show CDR1 as MNHEY and CDR2 as SVGAGI. The CDR3 reads CASGLGRARDTQYF. The CDR3 DNA is TGTGCCAGCGGCCTAGGCCGGGCACGAGATACGCAGTATTTT.

A few counts support this clone. The chain carries TRBV5-5 and TRBJ2-1, with 9 bases that match TRBD1. Germline-derived CDR1 and CDR2 are SGHKS and YYEKEE (reference sequence). The V and J ends lost 4 bases and 7 bases, in that order; junction bases with no gene match: 9. This CDR3 region has 15 residues. The CDR3: CASSTSGTGRNEQFF. For the CDR3, the DNA is TGTGCCAGCAGCACTTCCGGGACAGGGCGGAATGAGCAGTTCTTC.

The chain recombines TRBV10-1 with TRBJ2-5, with D perhaps assigned TRBD1 or TRBD2 (5 bases each). V shed 2 bases and J shed 4 bases, with 14 bases lying between them. CDR1 is WNHNN and CDR2 is SYGVQD in the germline V gene (reference sequence). This CDR3 comprises 15 residues. CDR3 sequence (DNA): TGCGCCAGCAGTGAGGGGGCGTCCGGGGCAGAGACCCAGTACTTC. Translated, it gives CASSEGASGAETQYF.

This clone turned up a few times. The V gene is TRBV5-1, the J gene TRBJ2-3; 7 positions agree with TRBD2. J was trimmed by 4 bases and V by 4 bases; bases with no gene match: 9. Germline CDR1 is SGHRS and CDR2 is YFSETQ. The CDR3 consists of 15 residues. The CDR3: CASSRAGDYSDTQYF. The CDR3 DNA reads as TGCGCCAGCAGCCGGGCCGGGGACTACTCAGATACGCAGTATTTT.

This clone has just a few counts. The V and J genes are TRBV7-9 and TRBJ1-1; tentative D call: TRBD1 (5 bases). The V end lost 3 bases, the J end lost 4 bases, and 12 bases lay between the germline ends. The germline gives CDR1 SEHNR, CDR2 FQNEAQ (reference sequence). The CDR3 is 14 residues long. The CDR3 DNA sequence: TGTGCCAGCAGCTTTACAGGCGAGGGCACTGAAGCTTTCTTT. This gives the protein CASSFTGEGTEAFF.

The chain recombines TRBV4-1 with TRBJ1-5; 9 bases fit TRBD1. Germline V CDR1 and CDR2: MGHRA, YSYEKL. Trimming at V came to 4 bases and at J to 9 bases, leaving 13 bases not matched to a gene. The CDR3 length is 16 residues. In nucleotides, the CDR3 is TGCGCCAGCAGCCCGCCGGGACAGGGATCGTTAGGGCCCCAGCATTTT. Translating it yields CASSPPGQGSLGPQHF.

V is TRBV7-9 and J is TRBJ2-7; TRBD2 agrees at 7 bases. J was trimmed by 6 bases and V by 10 bases; bases with no gene match: 9. The CDR3 covers 12 residues. Germline V gene lookup returns CDR1 SEHNR and CDR2 FQNEAQ (reference sequence). The CDR3 loop reads CATLPGRGEQYF. The CDR3, as DNA: TGTGCCACACTTCCGGGGAGGGGCGAGCAGTACTTC.

This clone showed up just a few times. The sample has other DNA sequences that encode this CDR3 too. The rearrangement uses TRBV11-3 and TRBJ2-3, with unresolved D. Germline lookup yields CDR1 SGHNT and CDR2 YENEEA. This CDR3 comprises 13 residues. Trimming took off 1 base at V and 0 bases at J, with 2 bases between the two ends. CDR3 bases: TGTGCCAGCAGCTTAGTAAGCACAGATACGCAGTATTTT. It is translated as CASSLVSTDTQYF.

At least ten counts were recorded for this clone. The chain combines TRBV29-1 with TRBJ2-1, with D tentatively TRBD2 (6 bases). Trimming took off 3 bases at V and 4 bases at J, with 16 bases between the two ends. The length of the CDR3 is 15 residues. Germline CDR1 and CDR2: SQVTM and ANQGSEA. This CDR3 reads CSVEAGLVPYNEQFF. The CDR3 DNA sequence: TGCAGCGTTGAGGCGGGATTAGTCCCATACAATGAGCAGTTCTTC.